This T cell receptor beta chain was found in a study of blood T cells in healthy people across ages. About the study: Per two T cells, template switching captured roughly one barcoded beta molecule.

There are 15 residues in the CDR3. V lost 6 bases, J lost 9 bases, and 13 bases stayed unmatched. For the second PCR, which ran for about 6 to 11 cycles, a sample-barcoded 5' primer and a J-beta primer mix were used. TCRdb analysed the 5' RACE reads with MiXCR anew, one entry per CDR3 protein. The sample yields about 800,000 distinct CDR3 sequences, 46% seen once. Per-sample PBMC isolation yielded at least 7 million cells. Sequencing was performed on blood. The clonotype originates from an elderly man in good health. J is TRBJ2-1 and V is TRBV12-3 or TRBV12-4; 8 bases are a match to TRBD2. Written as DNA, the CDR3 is TGTGCCAGCAGCCCCGGACTAGCACGAAGGGCTGAGCAGTTCTTC. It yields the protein CASSPGLARRAEQFF.